Listed below are T cell receptor beta chains from one sample, sequenced in a study of blood T cell repertoires in COVID-19. The method was immunoSEQ multiplex PCR; TCRdb's version includes in-frame clones alone and lacks a portion of them. The sample lists about 380,000 clones, roughly 77% occurring once. Sequenced material: peripheral blood. The receptors stem from a human donor with acute or convalescent COVID-19. The donor label of this sample is uncertain. The conserved cysteine and the conserved F or W are not part of the CDR3 here.

TRBJ2-1	TRBV2	ASLVTSGGAREQF
TRBJ1-2	TRBV14	ASSTSPFLGYT
TRBJ2-5	TRBV29-1	SVESGRGETQY
TRBJ2-7	TRBV5-4	ASSGGDRSSYEQY
TRBJ1-5	TRBV7-9	ASSLGQSNQPQH
TRBJ1-2	TRBV6-1	ASSEPGQYYGYT
TRBJ2-1	TRBV7-9	ASSLHNRADEQF
TRBJ2-7	TRBV13	ASSLGRDFYEQY
TRBJ1-4	TRBV5-4	ASSPGGGKLF
TRBJ2-3	TRBV3-1/TRBV3-2	ASSQGLAANTDTQY
TRBJ2-4	TRBV4-1	ASSLSGPLGAKNIQY
TRBJ2-5	TRBV11-2	ASSPRLAGIKETQY
TRBJ1-2	TRBV12-3/TRBV12-4	ASRPTGMGYT
TRBJ1-3	TRBV30	AWSLDRHSGNTIY
TRBJ2-7	TRBV4-1	ASSQDRPTYEQY
TRBJ1-1	TRBV30	AWGRQQNTEAF
TRBJ2-1	TRBV2	ASSDRGGGALEQF
TRBJ1-1	TRBV7-9	ASSRIDREAF
TRBJ1-2	TRBV6-5	ASSYGGPGLRGYT
TRBJ1-6	TRBV19	ASSRKDNSPLH
TRBJ2-7	TRBV5-1	ASSLQPRGGSEQY
TRBJ1-1	TRBV7-9	ASSPRGVAEAF
TRBJ1-1	TRBV11-2	ASSLTRETEAF
TRBJ1-1	TRBV18	ASSPAGVNTEAF
TRBJ1-2	TRBV14	ASSPTVLYGYT
TRBJ1-2	TRBV6-5	ASSFDRVVGYT
TRBJ1-1	TRBV29-1	SVEGPGARTEAF
TRBJ1-1	TRBV6-5	ASSLDRGLEAF
TRBJ1-1	TRBV30	AWSDGNTEAF
TRBJ1-2	TRBV28	ASRLNTGPYGYT
TRBJ2-1	TRBV7-9	ASSLYGDEQF
TRBJ2-1	TRBV5-1	ASSPSLAPYNEQF
TRBJ2-3	TRBV5-1	ASSRGTGGKADTQY
TRBJ1-6	TRBV2	ATGQGNSPLH
TRBJ1-2	TRBV6-2/TRBV6-3	ASSRNRAGYT
TRBJ1-2	TRBV12-3/TRBV12-4	ASSLDRRHGYT
TRBJ2-1	TRBV2	ASSDLAGGRGGSYNEQF
TRBJ1-4	TRBV4-1	ASSQGALEKVF
TRBJ2-2	TRBV6-5	ASWRGTVNTGELF
TRBJ1-2	TRBV30	ACYSTGVGYT
TRBJ1-1	TRBV27	ASSSPGHRNTEAF
TRBJ2-1	TRBV4-2	ASSQDRVQGETNEQF
TRBJ1-3	TRBV29-1	SVRQGASGNTIY
TRBJ1-2	TRBV6-1	ASSETQGTRGYT
TRBJ2-7	TRBV5-4	ASSFNRGTYEQY
TRBJ2-2	TRBV7-9	ASSYDSTGELF
TRBJ2-5	TRBV20-1	SARTGETQY
TRBJ2-5	TRBV4-1	ASSPRGETQY
TRBJ1-2	TRBV5-6	ASSLGDSFYGYT
TRBJ2-1	TRBV6-5	ASRQGTSGRNEQF
TRBJ2-7	TRBV5-1	ASSSRQGGYEQY
TRBJ1-2	TRBV6-5	ASTTGATRNYGYT
TRBJ1-2	TRBV5-1	ASSADRGSDGYT
TRBJ1-1	TRBV5-5	ASSLAGQGASGTEAF
TRBJ1-2	TRBV29-1	SVYRQAHYGYT